The 29 T cell receptor beta chains below come from one sample, sequenced in a study of blood T cells in healthy people across ages. A second roughly 6 to 12 cycle PCR used barcoded and J-beta primers. Each CDR3 protein gets one entry after TCRdb re-called the 5' RACE reads with MiXCR. The sample has about 930,000 distinct CDR3 sequences, 25% to 30% seen once. The same sample was also used in a study of T cells of mothers and their children.

The sequencing sample was made of blood. The source of these receptors is a woman aged 40 to 50 in good health.

This chain connects TRBV12-3 or TRBV12-4 to TRBJ1-6; D is perhaps TRBD1 (5 bases). This CDR3 spans 15 amino acids. V lost 3 bases to trimming and J lost 5 bases, with 11 bases between them. CDR3: CASSFRGGNNSPLHF. CDR3 nucleotide sequence: TGTGCCAGCAGTTTCCGGGGGGGTAATAATTCACCCCTCCACTTT.

This clonotype was recorded a few times. The J gene is TRBJ2-6, the V gene TRBV28, with a tentative D call TRBD1 (5 bases). Between the trimmed V and J ends, which lost 7 bases and 0 bases, there was a span of 10 bases. CDR1 and CDR2 from the germline V gene are MDHEN and SYDVKM. The CDR3 runs to 15 residues. CDR3 protein: CASTKGISGANVLTF. The CDR3, as DNA: TGTGCCAGCACTAAGGGGATCTCTGGGGCCAACGTCCTGACTTTC. Supplemented by reference TRBV28 and TRBJ2-6, the full variable domain reads DVKVTQSSRYLVKRTGEKVFLECVQDMDHENMFWYRQDPGLGLRLIYFSYDVKMKEKGDIPEGYSVSREKKERFSLILESASTNQTSMYLCASTKGISGANVLTFGAGSRLTVL.

Regarding this clonotype: No conserved phenylalanine or tryptophan ends this CDR3, so it is likely a read error. The J gene is TRBJ1-5, the V gene TRBV7-2, with TRBD1 identical over 7 bases. With V trimmed by 10 bases and J by 0 bases, 12 bases remained unmatched. The germline CDR1 and CDR2 sequences are SGHTA and FQGNSA. The CDR3 sequence is 16 residues long. In DNA form, the CDR3 reads TGTGCCAACACCCGGGACAGCACTTATAGCAATCAGCCCCAGCATGTT. Its protein is CANTRDSTYSNQPQHV.

This clonotype has a count of ten or more. A junction boundary mismatches the germline segment, possibly from a read error. The gene calls are TRBV4-1 and TRBJ2-5; D call uncertain. This CDR3 is built from 12 residues. The germline gives CDR1 MGHRA, CDR2 YSYEKL. DNA for the CDR3: TGTGCCAGCAGCCAACCGCAGGAGACCCAGTACTTC. Protein product: CASSQPQETQYF.

This clonotype was counted ten times or more. The chain recombines TRBV4-3 with TRBJ2-5, with 10 bases fitting TRBD2. V was clipped by 1 base and J by 5 bases; unmatched bases: 7. Germline V gene data show CDR1 as LGHNA and CDR2 as YSLEER. The CDR3 is 16 amino acids. CDR3 amino acids: CASSQGSGGARETQYF. The CDR3 DNA reads TGCGCCAGCAGCCAAGGGAGCGGGGGGGCCAGGGAGACCCAGTACTTC.

The table lists this clonotype with a few counts. The chain uses TRBV5-1 and TRBJ1-1; 7 nucleotides agree with TRBD1. V was pared by 4 bases and J by 1 base, with 4 bases of the junction left unmatched. CDR1 is SGHRS and CDR2 is YFSETQ in the germline V gene. The CDR3 sequence is 14 residues long. The CDR3 loop is CASSHGQANTEAFF. The CDR3, as DNA: TGCGCCAGCAGCCATGGACAGGCGAACACTGAAGCTTTCTTT.

In this sample, this clonotype turned up a few times. The chain is built from TRBV2 and TRBJ2-3; D is possibly TRBD1 (5 bases). Trimming removed 7 bases from V and 7 bases from J, with 18 bases in between. The CDR3 runs 14 residues. CDR1 SNHLY and CDR2 FYNNEI come from the germline V gene. The CDR3 DNA reads as TGTGCCAGCAAGCTCGACCAGGGAAGGTATACGCAGTATTTT. It yields the protein CASKLDQGRYTQYF.

The chain uses TRBV29-1 and TRBJ1-2, with a possible D match to TRBD1 (5 bases). CDR3 size: 13 residues. Germline assignment: CDR1 SQVTM and CDR2 ANQGSEA. Trimming removed 0 bases from V and 8 bases from J, with 13 bases in between. The CDR3: CSVEDPGLGGYTF. The CDR3 region has the DNA TGCAGCGTTGAAGATCCAGGGTTGGGCGGCTACACCTTC.

This rearrangement joins TRBV18 to TRBJ2-5; TRBD2 is a possible D gene (5 bases). CDR3 size: 12 residues. Trimming removed 6 bases at V and 7 bases at J, with 12 bases between. From germline, CDR1 is KGHSH and CDR2 LQKENI. CDR3 sequence (DNA): TGTGCCAGCTCTTCCGGGGTCGGGACCCAGTACTTC. Translating gives CASSSGVGTQYF.

V gene TRBV29-1 combines with J gene TRBJ1-2; D gene ambiguous. V lost 8 bases to trimming and J lost 2 bases, with 12 bases between them. The CDR3 is 12 amino acids. Germline V gene data show CDR1 as SQVTM and CDR2 as ANQGSEA. The DNA for the CDR3 is TGCAGCATCGTGGAGGGAAACTATGGCTACACCTTC. Its translation is CSIVEGNYGYTF. The full variable domain, rest sourced from reference TRBV29-1 and TRBJ1-2, is SAVISQKPSRDICQRGTSLTIQCQVDSQVTMMFWYRQQPGQSLTLIATANQGSEATYESGFVIDKFPISRPNLTFSTLTVSNMSPEDSSIYLCSIVEGNYGYTFGSGTRLTVV.

Remarks on this clonotype: A clone one base away is much larger, so this may be a read error. This likely comes from a read error, as the CDR3 has no conserved phenylalanine or tryptophan at its end. This chain uses TRBV12-3 or TRBV12-4 with TRBJ2-7; no definite D call. V shed 3 bases and J shed 1 base, with 7 bases lying between them. The CDR3 contains 13 residues. The CDR3 loop is CASSFMKSYEQYL. The CDR3 nucleotides read TGTGCCAGCAGTTTTATGAAATCCTACGAGCAGTACTTA.

Turning to this clonotype: A read error is possible here, since a much larger clone lies one base away. The CDR3 loop reads CASSSGTGDPYEQYF. The DNA for the CDR3 is TGTGCCAGCAGCTCCGGGACAGGTGATCCCTACGAGCAGTACTTC. V and J are TRBV13 and TRBJ2-7; 8 bases fit TRBD1. The CDR3 runs 15 residues. CDR1 and CDR2 from the germline V gene are PRHDT and FYEKMQ (reference sequence). V trimming: 4 bases; J trimming: 2 bases; junction bases outside the gene matches: 7.

The V and J genes are TRBV5-5 and TRBJ1-5; no definite D call. The V and J ends lost 4 bases and 12 bases respectively, with 17 bases between them. Germline V lookup: CDR1 SGHKS, CDR2 YYEKEE (reference sequence). The CDR3 is made up of 13 amino acids. CDR3 bases: TGTGCCAGCAGCCCAGATGTGAGATCGCTCCAGCATTTT. It yields the protein CASSPDVRSLQHF. The variable domain in full, completed from reference TRBV5-5 and TRBJ1-5, reads DAGVTQSPTHLIKTRGQQVTLRCSPISGHKSVSWYQQVLGQGPQFIFQYYEKEERGRGNFPDRFSARQFPNYSSELNVNALLLGDSALYLCASSPDVRSLQHFGDGTRLSIL.

This clonotype came up a few times. This sequence may be a read error, since a much larger clone differs from it by one base. The V gene is TRBV27, the J gene TRBJ1-2, with D unclear. CDR1 is MNHEY, CDR2 SMNVEV, per germline (reference sequence). The CDR3 extends over 13 amino acids. The V end was cut by 6 bases, the J end by 4 bases, with 12 bases between. In nucleotides, the CDR3 is TGTGCCAGCAGGCCACTAGGGAGCTATGGCTACACCTTC. Encoded protein: CASRPLGSYGYTF.

This clonotype was counted a few times. The DNA of the CDR3 is TGTGCCAGCATACCGACAGGGTGGGTAGGCTACACCTTC. Encoded protein: CASIPTGWVGYTF. V and J are TRBV7-9 and TRBJ1-2; the match to TRBD1 covers 7 bases. Germline V gene sequence: CDR1 SEHNR, CDR2 FQNEAQ (reference sequence). This CDR3 is built from 13 residues. The V and J ends lost 7 bases and 8 bases, in that order; junction bases with no gene match: 10. The entire variable domain, with the rest obtained from reference TRBV7-9 and TRBJ1-2, is as follows: DTGVSQNPRHKITKRGQNVTFRCDPISEHNRLYWYRQTLGQGPEFLTYFQNEAQLEKSRLLSDRFSAERPKGSFSTLEIQRTEQGDSAMYLCASIPTGWVGYTFGSGTRLTVV.

This clonotype was counted between two and nine times. This rearrangement joins TRBV3-1 to TRBJ2-3; D is perhaps TRBD1 (5 bases). CDR3 length equals 16 residues. V shed 0 bases and J shed 5 bases, with 15 bases lying between them. Germline CDR1 LGHDT, CDR2 YNNKEL (reference sequence). CDR3 nucleotide sequence: TGTGCCAGCAGCCAAGAGGGGCTATCCTCACGAGATACGCAGTATTTT. As protein: CASSQEGLSSRDTQYF.

This chain connects TRBV28 to TRBJ2-1; the D is unclear. The CDR3 contains 12 residues. V was clipped by 7 bases and J by 10 bases, with 14 bases between them. The germline V gene encodes CDR1 MDHEN and CDR2 SYDVKM. The CDR3 nucleotides read TGTGCCAGCAACCGAGCGTCCTACGAGCAGTTCTTC. It encodes CASNRASYEQFF.

Of note for this clonotype: Germline and junction disagree at one end, which may indicate a read error. This rearrangement joins TRBV5-5 to TRBJ1-2, with 12 nucleotides matching TRBD1. In germline, CDR1 is SGHKS, CDR2 YYEKEE (reference sequence). The CDR3 consists of 15 residues. The DNA for the CDR3 is TGTGCCGGCAGCGTCCGGGACAGGGGGCGCTTGGGCTACACCTTC. This translates into CAGSVRDRGRLGYTF.

The chain carries TRBV7-9 and TRBJ2-2, with D perhaps matching TRBD1 or TRBD2 (6 bases each). Germline CDR1 reads SEHNR; CDR2 reads FQNEAQ (reference sequence). CDR3 length equals 18 residues. The germline V and J ends were trimmed by 4 bases and 0 bases, with 18 bases remaining between them. CDR3 sequence: CASSSRGGGGSNTGELFF. The CDR3 DNA reads TGTGCCAGCAGCTCCCGGGGTGGAGGGGGTTCGAACACCGGGGAGCTGTTTTTT.

V usage is TRBV28 and J usage is TRBJ2-3; D ambiguous. Deletions cut 6 bases from V and 1 base from J, with 14 bases between. The CDR3 runs to 15 residues. Looked up from germline, CDR1 is MDHEN and CDR2 is SYDVKM. Here the CDR3 reads CASRGSAVGTDTQYF. In DNA, the CDR3 is TGTGCCAGCAGGGGGTCCGCGGTTGGCACAGATACGCAGTATTTT.

Regarding this clonotype: A much larger clonotype is one base distant, so this may be a read error. The genes are TRBV7-8 and TRBJ2-7; no clear D gene. Germline loops: CDR1 SGHVS, CDR2 FQNEAQ. The CDR3 is made up of 13 amino acids. The CDR3 DNA follows: TGTACCAGCAGCTTAGACCCTTCCTACGAGCAGTACTTC. Its translation: CTSSLDPSYEQYF.

Of note for this clonotype: Given the absence of the conserved phenylalanine or tryptophan at the CDR3 end, a read error is likely. J is TRBJ1-2 and V is TRBV20-1; maybe TRBD1 (5 bases). Trimming took 0 bases from V and 1 from J, leaving 9 bases between them. The CDR3 extends over 14 amino acids. Germline values: CDR1 DFQATT, CDR2 SNEGSKA (reference sequence). CDR3 bases: TGCAGTGCTAGAGATCACGGGGGTAACTATGGCTACACCTGC. Protein: CSARDHGGNYGYTC.

The sample holds many counts of this clonotype. The CDR3 spells CASSLRDRYEQYF. CDR3 bases: TGTGCCAGCAGCTTGAGGGATCGCTACGAGCAGTACTTC. This chain connects TRBV5-4 to TRBJ2-7; D is uncertain. CDR1 is SGHNT and CDR2 is YYREEE in the germline V gene (reference sequence). The length of the CDR3 is 13 residues. V was clipped by 1 base and J by 3 bases, with 8 bases between them. Drawing the rest from reference TRBV5-4 and TRBJ2-7, the complete variable domain is ETGVTQSPTHLIKTRGQQVTLRCSSQSGHNTVSWYQQALGQGPQFIFQYYREEENGRGNFPPRFSGLQFPNYSSELNVNALELDDSALYLCASSLRDRYEQYFGPGTRLTVT.

This clonotype was seen ten or more times. The rearrangement links TRBV20-1 to TRBJ1-2; D is unresolved. Trimming removed 0 bases at V and 4 bases at J, with 9 bases between. In germline, CDR1 is DFQATT, CDR2 SNEGSKA (reference sequence). The CDR3 totals 13 residues. The DNA of the CDR3 is TGCAGTGCTAGAGAGCATGTAAGCTATGGCTACACCTTC. This codes for CSAREHVSYGYTF.

Regarding this clonotype: One end of the junction varies from germline; a read error may be responsible. The chain couples TRBV27 to TRBJ1-1, with TRBD1 matching 11 bases. The germline CDR1 and CDR2 sequences are MNHEY and SMNVEV (reference sequence). CDR3 length: 14 amino acids. The CDR3 loop reads CACSPGTGGTEAFF. Written as DNA, the CDR3 is TGTGCCTGCAGCCCCGGGACAGGGGGGACTGAAGCTTTCTTT.

In its sample, this clonotype was seen a few times. This rearrangement joins TRBV6-2 or TRBV6-3 to TRBJ2-1; D call uncertain. The germline V gene encodes CDR1 MNHEY and CDR2 SVGEGT. There are 15 residues in the CDR3. V dropped 0 bases and J dropped 0 bases, with 6 bases sitting between them. CDR3 amino acids: CASSYSDSSYNEQFF. For the CDR3, the DNA is TGTGCCAGCAGTTACTCGGATAGCTCCTACAATGAGCAGTTCTTC.

This clonotype was observed at least ten times. CDR3: CASSEGSGSSYEQYF. CDR3 nucleotide sequence: TGTGCCAGCAGTGAAGGGTCAGGGAGCTCCTACGAGCAGTACTTC. The chain uses TRBV2 and TRBJ2-7, with D perhaps assigned TRBD1 or TRBD2 (5 bases each). The germline V gene encodes CDR1 SNHLY and CDR2 FYNNEI. This CDR3 comprises 15 residues. Trimming took off 1 base at V and 0 bases at J, with 10 bases between the two ends.

This clonotype was found many times. This rearrangement joins TRBV4-3 to TRBJ1-5; D gene uncertain. This CDR3 is 17 amino acids long. CDR1 and CDR2 from the germline V gene are LGHNA and YSLEER. The germline V and J ends were trimmed by 0 bases and 2 bases, with 14 bases remaining between them. CDR3 nucleotides: TGCGCCAGCAGCCAAGATCATCAGGTTATGGGCAATCAGCCCCAGCATTTT. This codes for CASSQDHQVMGNQPQHF.

This clonotype has ten or more counts. The gene calls are TRBV6-5 and TRBJ2-7; D gene uncertain. V lost 6 bases and J 3 bases, leaving 12 bases between the germline ends. Germline-derived CDR1 and CDR2 are MNHEY and SVGAGI. The CDR3 length is 13 residues. The CDR3 region is CASRVPTNYEQYF. CDR3 sequence (DNA): TGTGCCAGCAGAGTTCCCACTAACTACGAGCAGTACTTC.